This T cell receptor beta chain was identified during a study of molecular identifiers for immune sequencing clone quantification. The overall study: Replicates split RNA from around 20,000 or 100,000 naive CD8 cells five ways, and the researchers sequenced four portions. Study conclusions and caveats: The study found clones above 20 RNA copies held over 98% of effector molecules and under 1% in naive cells.

A CD8+CD4-CCR7+CD45RA+ phenotype served as the sorting definition for naive CD8 T cells. TCRdb re-called the PCR reads through MiXCR, storing one row per CDR3 protein. This table holds a few hundred thousand distinct CDR3 sequences, roughly 23% found once. This CDR3 spans 15 amino acids. The V end was cut by 5 bases, the J end by 11 bases, with 22 bases between. This clonotype was detected once. Its antigen is currently unknown. This clonotype was obtained from a human donor in good health. Some libraries in this study had Jurkat cell RNA spiked in. What was sequenced was naive CD8+ T cells from blood, with Jurkat cell RNA spiked in. Subset given: FACS-sorted CD8+CD4-CCR7+CD45RA+ naive T cells. The chain uses TRBV12-3 or TRBV12-4 and TRBJ1-5, with D tentatively TRBD1 (5 bases). The CDR3 sequence is CASSRAGPTPSAQHF. Written as DNA, the CDR3 is TGTGCCAGCAGTCGCGCAGGGCCAACACCCTCAGCCCAGCATTTT.